This is a list of T cell receptor beta chains from one sample in a study of blood T cells in healthy people across ages. TCRdb reanalysed the 5' RACE reads using MiXCR and keeps one entry per CDR3 protein. The sample has hundreds of thousands of distinct CDR3 sequences, around 43% seen once. Sequenced material: blood. These receptors all come from a man at least 80 years old in good health. The CDR3 runs from the conserved cysteine through the conserved F or W. D genes are given only for firm matches.

J | V | D | CDR3
TRBJ1-1 | TRBV29-1 | NA | CSVDIPGRGVFFF
TRBJ2-7 | TRBV20-1 | NA | CSAGIQGAYEQYF
TRBJ2-3 | TRBV24-1 | NA | CATSARGRGGWGTQYF
TRBJ1-2 | TRBV5-1 | NA | CASSNGQLTNYGYTF
NA | TRBV10-2 | NA | CASRSEQETQYF
NA | TRBV11-2 | NA | CASSILQGETQYF
TRBJ2-1 | TRBV12-3/TRBV12-4 | NA | CASSSLRGTNEQFF
TRBJ2-5 | TRBV9 | NA | CASSVGGRGKQETQYF
TRBJ2-3 | TRBV4-1 | TRBD2 | CASSQALAGTSTDTQYF
TRBJ2-1 | TRBV6-6 | TRBD2 | CASSYSLLTSGRVYEQFF
TRBJ1-2 | TRBV14 | NA | CASSQVGFSYGYTF
TRBJ2-5 | TRBV3-1 | TRBD2 | CASSQDRTSGGLQETQYF
TRBJ1-5 | TRBV7-2 | TRBD1 | CASRRAGTAVDQPQHF
TRBJ2-7 | TRBV7-2 | NA | CASSLRDYEQYF
TRBJ2-5 | TRBV4-3 | NA | CASSQGRGWGETQYF
TRBJ1-2 | TRBV7-2 | NA | CASSPSRASSYTF
TRBJ1-4 | TRBV11-2 | NA | CASSLVTGPRNEKLFF
TRBJ1-3 | TRBV29-1 | NA | CSVWTSGNTIYF
TRBJ2-6 | TRBV7-3 | TRBD1 | CASSPRQGESSGAHVLTF
TRBJ2-1 | TRBV6-2/TRBV6-3 | TRBD2 | CASSSTSGGANEQFF
TRBJ1-2 | TRBV4-3 | TRBD1 | CASSQVDRGVEGYTF
TRBJ2-1 | TRBV6-6 | NA | CASSLGSVYEQFF
TRBJ2-5 | TRBV5-1 | NA | CASSRWAGKRETQYF
TRBJ2-3 | TRBV4-3 | TRBD2 | CASSQDRPSGGFGDTQYF
TRBJ2-1 | TRBV9 | TRBD2 | CASSVGGGGTYNEQFF
TRBJ2-5 | TRBV5-4 | TRBD1 | CASSLGLGTGRETQYF
TRBJ1-6 | TRBV20-1 | NA | CSATTPTGSYNSPLHF
TRBJ2-1 | TRBV2 | NA | CASSEFVYNEQFF
TRBJ2-2 | TRBV20-1 | NA | CSAKDPGRYTGELFF
TRBJ2-3 | TRBV15 | TRBD2 | CATSPGTSGGRDTQYF
TRBJ2-3 | TRBV18 | TRBD1 | CASSPGTGGRDTQYF
TRBJ2-1 | TRBV9 | TRBD2 | CASTSGRASIEQFF
TRBJ2-3 | TRBV7-2 | TRBD2 | CASKATSDRGTDTQYF
TRBJ1-2 | TRBV20-1 | NA | CSARDHALILKGGYTF
TRBJ2-1 | TRBV6-2/TRBV6-3 | TRBD2 | CASSYGFISGSNNEQFF
TRBJ2-3 | TRBV7-9 | NA | CASSLGFPSASTDTQYF
TRBJ2-5 | TRBV29-1 | TRBD1 | CSVGVTGGNLETQYF
TRBJ2-5 | TRBV7-2 | NA | CASSLGPVERRETQYF